This TCR beta chain was retrieved from a study of early T cells in non-severe SARS-CoV-2 infection. Study as a whole: Bulk RNA isolated from unsorted whole blood underwent sequencing; chains were not paired. General study findings and limits: Reliance on VDJdb matching favored anti-spike CD8 responses; private and CD4 specificities were missed.

One entry per CDR3 protein results from TCRdb running MiXCR on the 5' RACE reads. The repertoire holds about 110,000 distinct CDR3 sequences, with over 10% as singletons. This clonotype was observed at least ten times. What it binds is not known. CDR1 is LGHDT, CDR2 YNNKEL, per germline (reference sequence). This CDR3 has 16 residues. With V trimmed by 3 bases and J by 3 bases, 6 bases remained unmatched. The V and J genes are TRBV3-1 and TRBJ2-5; 11 bases line up with TRBD2. The clonotype was recovered from an adult who was a healthcare worker with PCR-confirmed SARS-CoV-2 infection or an uninfected control (not recorded which). The sample consisted of whole blood. The CDR3 sequence: CASSHPLAGGKETQYF. As DNA, the CDR3 is TGTGCCAGCAGCCACCCTCTAGCGGGGGGCAAAGAGACCCAGTACTTC.